This TCR beta chain emerged from a study of T cell responses to AZD1222 COVID-19 vaccine. Repertoires were generated with immunoSEQ multiplex PCR, while TCRdb's copy carries only in-frame clones and drops some. The data contain 130,000 to 150,000 clones, 88% of them singletons. The CDR3 loop spans 16 amino acids. Germline V lookup: CDR1 SEHNR, CDR2 FQNEAQ (reference sequence). V trimming: 5 bases; J trimming: 9 bases; junction bases outside the gene matches: 11. Study-level results: Variant regions that are unmutated are reportedly the target of nearly half of spike-specific TCRs. Clonal diversity may have been underestimated, and the donors were mostly white British, with more females than males.

As for this clone: Its antigen is unidentified.

This sequence originates from an adult who received the MenACWY meningococcal vaccine as a control. The V and J genes are TRBV7-9 and TRBJ2-1, with TRBD2 matching 12 bases. Specimen: peripheral blood, collected 28 days after the second dose of the MenACWY control vaccine. The CDR3 here is CASSEPPSGGAGEQFF. The CDR3 DNA reads as TGTGCCAGCAGCGAACCACCTAGCGGGGGGGCGGGTGAGCAGTTCTTC.